The 31 T cell receptor beta chains presented below share a single source sample, sequenced in a study of identical twins. TCRdb re-called the 5' RACE reads through MiXCR, storing one row per CDR3 protein. The sample has around 960,000 distinct CDR3 sequences; 9% to 15% are singletons. This sample also belongs to another study, concerning yellow fever vaccine responses in identical twins.

Material for sequencing was PBMCs. The receptors stem from a woman between 18 and 29 years old in good health.

The CDR3 protein is CASKTAGATGELFF. The CDR3 DNA reads TGTGCCAGCAAGACGGCGGGAGCGACCGGGGAGCTGTTTTTT. This chain connects TRBV6-2 or TRBV6-3 to TRBJ2-2; 7 bases match TRBD2. CDR1 is MNHEY, CDR2 SVGEGT, per germline. The V and J ends lost 7 bases and 5 bases, in that order; junction bases with no gene match: 7. The CDR3 runs 14 residues.

V usage is TRBV2 and J usage is TRBJ2-1; TRBD1 agrees at 8 bases. The CDR3 is made up of 17 amino acids. Germline values: CDR1 SNHLY, CDR2 FYNNEI. J gave up 8 bases and V 2 bases, and 14 bases lay outside the gene matches. CDR3 in amino acids: CASSEWVDRVFRDEQFF. In DNA, the CDR3 is TGTGCCAGCAGTGAATGGGTGGACAGGGTCTTTAGGGATGAGCAGTTCTTC.

A remark on this clonotype: The junction and the germline gene differ at one end; a read error may be behind it. The chain couples TRBV20-1 to TRBJ2-3; 9 positions match TRBD2. From germline, CDR1 is DFQATT and CDR2 SNEGSKA (reference sequence). The length of the CDR3 is 17 residues. CDR3 sequence (DNA): TGCTGTGCTAGATCCAGCGGGGGGCGTAGGGGCACAGATACGCAGTATTTT. Translating it yields CCARSSGGRRGTDTQYF.

V usage is TRBV5-1 and J usage is TRBJ2-2; perhaps TRBD2 as D (5 bases). CDR3 length equals 14 residues. Deletions cut 1 base from V and 5 bases from J, with 9 bases between. Germline values: CDR1 SGHRS, CDR2 YFSETQ. As DNA, the CDR3 is TGCGCCAGCAGCTTGAGCCGACTAACCGGGGAGCTGTTTTTT. Its translation: CASSLSRLTGELFF.

The rearrangement joins TRBV20-1 to TRBJ2-1; possibly TRBD1 for D (6 bases). The CDR3 is made up of 14 amino acids. Per the germline V gene, CDR1 is DFQATT and CDR2 is SNEGSKA (reference sequence). The V and J ends lost 4 bases and 4 bases respectively, with 14 bases between them. The CDR3 region is CSANDGQTYNEQFF. CDR3 sequence (DNA): TGCAGTGCTAATGACGGACAGACGTACAATGAGCAGTTCTTC.

The chain joins TRBV4-2 to TRBJ1-1; D is possibly TRBD1 (6 bases). CDR3 length: 14 amino acids. Germline assignment: CDR1 LGHNA and CDR2 YNFKEQ. The germline V and J ends were trimmed by 4 bases and 6 bases, with 15 bases remaining between them. In DNA form, the CDR3 reads TGTGCCAGCAGCCCGGAGAGGGGACAACCTGAAGCTTTCTTT. It is translated as CASSPERGQPEAFF.

This clonotype was recorded a few times. V usage is TRBV6-9 and J usage is TRBJ2-5, with 10 bases matching TRBD1. The CDR3 spans 15 residues. V was clipped by 4 bases and J by 3 bases; unmatched bases: 5. CDR1 and CDR2 (germline): MNHGY, SVAAGI. CDR3 loop: CASSSLGTGEETQYF. CDR3 DNA: TGTGCCAGCAGTTCCCTCGGGACAGGGGAAGAGACCCAGTACTTC.

This clonotype was observed a handful of times. V gene TRBV7-9 combines with J gene TRBJ1-2, with TRBD1 matching over 8 bases. CDR1 and CDR2 from the germline V gene are SEHNR and FQNEAQ (reference sequence). J was trimmed by 8 bases and V by 1 base; bases with no gene match: 6. This CDR3 comprises 14 residues. CDR3 bases: TGTGCCAGCAGCTTAGTGGAAGCAGGGGGCGGCTACACCTTC. It specifies CASSLVEAGGGYTF.

This clonotype was counted a single time. J is TRBJ2-3 and V is TRBV21-1; the D call of TRBD2 is as the table states it, not checked on the DNA. TRBV21-1 is classified as a pseudogene. The CDR3 consists of 16 residues. CDR3 residues: CASNKASAGGPDTQYF. As DNA, the CDR3 is TGTGCCAGCAACAAAGCAAGCGCGGGGGGGCCAGATACGCAGTATTTT.

This clonotype has only a few counts. The chain combines TRBV5-1 with TRBJ2-1, with TRBD1 matching 7 bases. The germline gives CDR1 SGHRS, CDR2 YFSETQ. There are 22 residues in the CDR3. The ends lost 0 bases at V and 2 bases at J; junction bases unmatched: 23. This chain's CDR3 is CASSLVQPNFLGRQGAYNEQFF. CDR3 coding DNA: TGCGCCAGCAGCTTGGTGCAACCCAACTTCCTAGGGAGACAGGGCGCCTACAATGAGCAGTTCTTC.

This clonotype was detected only a few times. The V gene is TRBV7-8, the J gene TRBJ2-5, with TRBD1 matching 8 bases. Per germline, CDR1 SGHVS and CDR2 FQNEAQ. This CDR3 comprises 14 residues. V lost 7 bases and J lost 1; bases outside the gene matches: 5. Here the CDR3 reads CASISRGPQETQYF. The CDR3 region has the DNA TGTGCCAGCATCTCCAGGGGGCCCCAAGAGACCCAGTACTTC. Full variable domain (outside the CDR3, taken from reference TRBV7-8 and TRBJ2-5): GAGVSQSPRYKVAKRGQDVALRCDPISGHVSLFWYQQALGQGPEFLTYFQNEAQLDKSGLPSDRFFAERPEGSVSTLKIQRTQQEDSAVYLCASISRGPQETQYFGPGTRLLVL.

V and J are TRBV10-3 and TRBJ2-1; the match to TRBD1 covers 11 bases. The CDR3 runs to 15 residues. V lost 10 bases and J lost 9; bases outside the gene matches: 14. CDR1 and CDR2 (germline): ENHRY, SYGVKD. This CDR3 is CATRPPGQGGGEQFF. CDR3 coding DNA: TGTGCCACGCGACCGCCGGGACAGGGGGGTGGTGAGCAGTTCTTC.

This clonotype was detected ten times or more. The chain combines TRBV15 with TRBJ2-3; the D is unclear. Germline CDR1 is LNHNV and CDR2 is YYDKDF (reference sequence). V lost 0 bases and J 4 bases, leaving 5 bases between the germline ends. This CDR3 is 13 amino acids long. CDR3 bases: TGTGCCACCAGCAGAGATCCAGCAGATACGCAGTATTTT. Protein sequence: CATSRDPADTQYF.

This clonotype was detected only a few times. The chain combines TRBV12-3 or TRBV12-4 with TRBJ1-6, with D uncertain. The CDR3 consists of 14 residues. With 5 bases removed from V and 4 bases from J, the gap between germline ends came to 9 bases. The CDR3 nucleotides read TGTGCCAGCAGTATCTCCGGTTATAATTCACCCCTCCACTTT. It translates to CASSISGYNSPLHF.

This clonotype was counted a few times. J is TRBJ2-2 and V is TRBV19, with D tentatively TRBD2 (5 bases). Trimming shortened V by 9 bases and J by 3 bases, and 14 bases separated the two germline ends. The length of the CDR3 is 14 residues. The germline gives CDR1 LNHDA, CDR2 SQIVND (reference sequence). The CDR3 nucleotides read TGTGCCAGCACCATAAGGCGGGACACCGGGGAGCTGTTTTTT. As protein: CASTIRRDTGELFF. The full variable domain, in which reference TRBV19 and TRBJ2-2 provide the parts outside the CDR3, is DGGITQSPKYLFRKEGQNVTLSCEQNLNHDAMYWYRQDPGQGLRLIYYSQIVNDFQKGDIAEGYSVSREKKESFPLTVTSAQKNPTAFYLCASTIRRDTGELFFGEGSRLTVL.

This clonotype appeared a few times. J is TRBJ2-1 and V is TRBV10-3, with TRBD1 identical over 11 bases. CDR1 is ENHRY, CDR2 SYGVKD, per germline. V lost 7 bases, J lost 8 bases, and 7 bases stayed unmatched. CDR3 size: 14 residues. CDR3 in amino acids: CAINGQGALDEQFF. The CDR3 DNA follows: TGTGCCATCAACGGACAGGGGGCTCTCGATGAGCAGTTCTTC.

This clonotype was observed a few times. The CDR3 DNA reads TGTGCCAGCAGCGCCAGACAGGGAGCCTACGAGCAGTACGTC. This encodes CASSARQGAYEQYV. The chain is built from TRBV6-1 and TRBJ2-7; TRBD1 matches 7 bases. Germline V lookup: CDR1 MNHNS, CDR2 SASEGT. The CDR3 spans 14 residues. Trimming removed 6 bases from V and 2 bases from J; junction bases left unmatched: 7.

In its sample, this clonotype was seen a few times. The chain recombines TRBV5-1 with TRBJ1-2; D possibly corresponds to TRBD1 (5 bases). CDR1 is SGHRS, CDR2 YFSETQ, per germline. The CDR3 is made up of 14 amino acids. The V and J ends lost 4 bases and 7 bases respectively, with 17 bases between them. CDR3 amino acids: CASSVGTVASGYTF. The DNA for the CDR3 is TGCGCCAGCAGCGTCGGGACCGTCGCTTCTGGCTACACCTTC.

The chain carries TRBV15 and TRBJ1-1; D remains unclear. The CDR3 length is 15 residues. CDR1 is LNHNV, CDR2 YYDKDF, per germline (reference sequence). The germline V and J ends were trimmed by 0 bases and 0 bases, with 8 bases remaining between them. The CDR3 DNA reads as TGTGCCACCAGCAGAGATTTCGCAGTGAACACTGAAGCTTTCTTT. Protein product: CATSRDFAVNTEAFF. The variable domain in full, with the rest retrieved from reference TRBV15 and TRBJ1-1, is DAMVIQNPRYQVTQFGKPVTLSCSQTLNHNVMYWYQQKSSQAPKLLFHYYDKDFNNEADTPDNFQSRRPNTSFCFLDIRSPGLGDTAMYLCATSRDFAVNTEAFFGQGTRLTVV.

V and J are TRBV5-5 and TRBJ2-7; 7 nucleotides line up with TRBD2. The CDR3 has 12 residues. Germline loops: CDR1 SGHKS, CDR2 YYEKEE (reference sequence). V shed 4 bases and J 7 bases; nucleotides not matched to a gene: 5. This CDR3 reads CASSKWGGEQYV. The CDR3 region has the DNA TGTGCCAGCAGCAAATGGGGGGGAGAGCAGTACGTC.

J is TRBJ2-5 and V is TRBV3-1; D uncertain. The CDR3 runs 14 residues. Trimming took 1 base from V and 7 from J, leaving 13 bases between them. The germline V gene encodes CDR1 LGHDT and CDR2 YNNKEL (reference sequence). Here the CDR3 reads CASSQAGDWGTQYF. The CDR3 nucleotides read TGTGCCAGCAGCCAAGCGGGCGATTGGGGGACCCAGTACTTC.

The chain combines TRBV12-3 or TRBV12-4 with TRBJ2-7, with 13 bases aligning to TRBD2. The CDR3 sequence is 17 residues long. With 6 bases clipped from V and 3 bases from J, the junction kept 11 bases outside the gene matches. CDR3 DNA sequence: TGTGCCAGCAGCTCCTTTTTGGGACTAGCGGGGAACTACGAGCAGTACTTC. This gives the protein CASSSFLGLAGNYEQYF.

There are a few counts of this clonotype. V usage is TRBV7-2 and J usage is TRBJ2-1; D possibly corresponds to TRBD2 (6 bases). The CDR3 sequence is 14 residues long. Germline V gene lookup returns CDR1 SGHTA and CDR2 FQGNSA. Trimming left V 7 bases short and J 2 bases short, with 12 bases between. The CDR3 DNA reads as TGTGCCAGCACCCGACTAGGAGCCTACAATGAGCAGTTCTTC. Translating it yields CASTRLGAYNEQFF.

The table lists this clonotype with a few counts. The rearrangement uses TRBV28 and TRBJ2-1, with unresolved D. V was cut by 2 bases and J by 11 bases, with 13 bases left in between. CDR3 length equals 13 residues. Germline V CDR1 and CDR2: MDHEN, SYDVKM. CDR3 in amino acids: CASSLIGVSKQFF. The CDR3 DNA follows: TGTGCCAGCAGTTTAATTGGGGTTTCTAAGCAGTTCTTC.

The chain joins TRBV5-1 to TRBJ1-2, with D unclear. Looked up from germline, CDR1 is SGHRS and CDR2 is YFSETQ. The CDR3 length is 12 residues. V shed 4 bases and J shed 1 base, with 5 bases lying between them. This CDR3 is CASSIDNYGYTF. DNA for the CDR3: TGCGCCAGCAGCATTGATAACTATGGCTACACCTTC.

V is TRBV5-1 and J is TRBJ2-3; 7 bases are a match to TRBD1. V gave up 4 bases and J gave up 0 bases; unmatched junction bases: 5. The CDR3 loop spans 15 amino acids. Per germline, CDR1 SGHRS and CDR2 YFSETQ. The CDR3 DNA reads as TGCGCCAGCAGCGCCGGGACAGTGAGCACAGATACGCAGTATTTT. Its translation: CASSAGTVSTDTQYF.

The J gene is TRBJ2-5, the V gene TRBV20-1; 8 bases are shared with TRBD2. This CDR3 is built from 13 residues. The V and J ends lost 7 bases and 5 bases, in that order; junction bases with no gene match: 9. The germline gives CDR1 DFQATT, CDR2 SNEGSKA (reference sequence). The CDR3 DNA sequence: TGCAGTGTTCCGACTAGCGCGTACGAGACCCAGTACTTC. This encodes CSVPTSAYETQYF.

This clonotype has more than one count but fewer than ten. The rearrangement uses TRBV29-1 and TRBJ2-1; D perhaps matches TRBD1 (6 bases). CDR1 SQVTM and CDR2 ANQGSEA come from the germline V gene. V lost 2 bases to trimming and J lost 15 bases, with 14 bases between them. The CDR3 length is 11 residues. CDR3 sequence (DNA): TGCAGCGTTGAAAGTTCTAGGGGGTGGTTCTTC. Translating it yields CSVESSRGWFF.

Only one count was recorded for this clonotype. The chain couples TRBV6-5 to TRBJ1-5; D uncertain. Trimming removed 2 bases at V and 6 bases at J, with 11 bases between. The CDR3 contains 14 residues. Germline CDR1 reads MNHEY; CDR2 reads SVGAGI. The CDR3 DNA follows: TGTGCCAGCAGTTACACAACATCAAGTCAGCCCCAGCATTTT. It yields the protein CASSYTTSSQPQHF.

The chain is built from TRBV18 and TRBJ1-6; possibly TRBD1 for D (6 bases). Germline V gene data show CDR1 as KGHSH and CDR2 as LQKENI. The CDR3 contains 18 residues. V was trimmed by 0 bases and J by 3 bases, leaving 15 bases between them. CDR3 amino acids: CASSPPEGEFGYNSPLHF. The CDR3 DNA is TGTGCCAGCTCACCACCGGAGGGGGAATTCGGCTATAATTCACCCCTCCACTTT.

This clonotype was counted between two and nine times. The chain employs TRBV20-1 and TRBJ2-3; perhaps D is TRBD1 or TRBD2 (5 bases each). CDR1 and CDR2 (germline): DFQATT, SNEGSKA (reference sequence). The CDR3 totals 12 residues. This CDR3 reads CSLGATTDTQYF. The CDR3 DNA sequence: TGCAGCCTCGGGGCCACCACAGATACGCAGTATTTT.